This T cell receptor beta chain was observed in a study of identical twins. Regarding the study as a whole: Twins shared out-of-frame alpha sequences with excess low generation probability.

The CDR3 covers 14 residues. V dropped 6 bases and J dropped 3 bases, with 17 bases sitting between them. Germline values: CDR1 SQVTM, CDR2 ANQGSEA. TCRdb recomputed calls from the 5' RACE reads with MiXCR, one row per CDR3 protein. The sample has around 250,000 distinct CDR3 sequences, approximately 11% seen once. This clonotype was counted many times. The antigen remains undetermined. In addition, the sample was reused for a study of yellow fever vaccine responses in identical twins.

This clonotype was obtained from a woman aged 18-30 years in good health. Specimen: memory (CD45RO+) T cells sorted from blood. V and J are TRBV29-1 and TRBJ2-5; a possible D gene is TRBD1 (6 bases). The CDR3 DNA follows: TGCAGCGTGGTGCCGGGACACTCCGAAGAGACCCAGTACTTC. Encoded protein: CSVVPGHSEETQYF.